One sample yielded the 21 T cell receptor beta chains listed below, sequenced in a study of cytotoxic CD8 clonotypes in ibrutinib-treated CLL. Clones were read by immunoSEQ multiplex PCR, and TCRdb kept only the in-frame ones, dropping some. The sample comprises 140,000 or so clones, around 80% of which are singletons, and roughly 13% rests with the top ten. This sample comprised PBMCs, obtained after 12 months of ibrutinib treatment. These receptors all come from a human donor with chronic lymphocytic leukemia.

This chain connects TRBV28 to TRBJ2-1; D is possibly TRBD1 (6 bases). The V end lost 6 bases, the J end lost 3 bases, and 9 bases lay between the germline ends. The CDR3 covers 13 residues. Germline CDR1 reads MDHEN; CDR2 reads SYDVKM. Written as DNA, the CDR3 is TGTGCCAGCAGCAAGGACAGCTACAATGAGCAGTTCTTC. This gives the protein CASSKDSYNEQFF.

V is TRBV7-2 and J is TRBJ2-5; D not certain. Looked up from germline, CDR1 is SGHTA and CDR2 is FQGNSA. The CDR3 is made up of 14 amino acids. The ends were cut back, 1 base at V and 7 bases at J, with 13 bases in the middle. CDR3 DNA sequence: TGTGCCAGCAGCTTAGGACCGACCAGTGGGACCCAGTACTTC. It translates to CASSLGPTSGTQYF.

The chain carries TRBV6-6 and TRBJ2-7, with D possibly called TRBD1 or TRBD2 (6 bases each). Germline V gene sequence: CDR1 MNHNY, CDR2 SVGAGI (reference sequence). The CDR3 is 15 amino acids. Trimming cost V 0 bases and J 0 bases, with 9 bases left between them. This CDR3 is CASSYSGGRSYEQYF. The CDR3 DNA sequence: TGTGCCAGCAGTTACTCCGGGGGCCGCTCCTACGAGCAGTACTTC.

Concerning this clone: One end of the junction fails to match germline, which may point to a read error. V and J are TRBV9 and TRBJ2-4; either TRBD1 or TRBD2 may fit D (5 bases each). The germline V gene has CDR1 SGDLS and CDR2 YYNGEE. This CDR3 contains 12 residues. The CDR3 reads CASSPGTNIHYF. Written as DNA, the CDR3 is TGTGCCAGCAGCCCGGGGACGAACATTCATTACTTC.

The rearrangement links TRBV5-3 to TRBJ1-1, with 8 bases fitting TRBD1. TRBV5-3 falls under the ORF class, with uncertain function. V shed 5 bases and J 11 bases; nucleotides not matched to a gene: 11. The CDR3 totals 13 residues. The CDR3 loop is CARREGQARRAFF. The CDR3 DNA follows: TGTGCCAGAAGGGAGGGACAGGCTCGGAGGGCTTTCTTT.

This chain joins TRBV2 and TRBJ2-1; TRBD2 matches at 13 bases. The CDR3 runs 18 residues. Per the germline V gene, CDR1 is SNHLY and CDR2 is FYNNEI. The junction had 11 bases not matched to a gene; V was cut back by 7 bases and J by 2 bases. As DNA, the CDR3 is TGTGCCAGCACCAATCCCCCTGGGACTAGCGGGGCCTACAATGAGCAGTTCTTC. This gives the protein CASTNPPGTSGAYNEQFF.

The chain carries TRBV4-1 and TRBJ1-1; no clear D gene. Deletions cut 0 bases from V and 9 bases from J, with 11 bases between. Per germline, CDR1 MGHRA and CDR2 YSYEKL. This CDR3 spans 13 amino acids. Here the CDR3 DNA reads TGCGCCAGCAGCCAAGAGTTGTCAGACCAAGCTTTCTTT. Amino acids: CASSQELSDQAFF.

This chain connects TRBV6-1 to TRBJ1-1; D might be TRBD1 (5 bases). Between the trimmed V and J ends, which lost 6 bases and 4 bases, there was a span of 12 bases. Looked up from germline, CDR1 is MNHNS and CDR2 is SASEGT. The CDR3 is made up of 13 amino acids. The CDR3 coding sequence is TGTGCCAGCAGCTTAGAGGGACGCACTGAAGCTTTCTTT. This translates into CASSLEGRTEAFF.

This chain uses TRBV5-1 with TRBJ2-3; D is undetermined. The CDR3 is made up of 12 amino acids. V was clipped by 9 bases and J by 4 bases, with 12 bases between them. Germline V gene data show CDR1 as SGHRS and CDR2 as YFSETQ. The CDR3, as DNA: TGCGCCACTTCAGCTTTTCCAGATACGCAGTATTTT. It codes for CATSAFPDTQYF.

The chain employs TRBV27 and TRBJ1-2; D not resolved. The CDR3 length is 13 residues. The V and J ends lost 2 bases and 2 bases respectively, with 6 bases between them. Germline CDR1 MNHEY, CDR2 SMNVEV (reference sequence). CDR3 protein: CASSLGQNYGYTF. As DNA, the CDR3 is TGTGCCAGCAGTTTAGGGCAGAACTATGGCTACACCTTC.

As for this clone: Germline is not matched at one junction end, which may reflect a read error. The V call is TRBV7-2, the J call TRBJ2-5; D is unclear. The CDR3 covers 14 residues. Germline V lookup: CDR1 SGHTA, CDR2 FQGNSA. CDR3 sequence (DNA): TGTGCCGGCAGCCCCCGTGCTTCCCAAGAGACCCAGTACTTC. As protein: CAGSPRASQETQYF.

V is TRBV6-5 and J is TRBJ1-1; D not certain. V lost 0 bases and J 2 bases, leaving 4 bases between the germline ends. From germline, CDR1 is MNHEY and CDR2 SVGAGI. The CDR3 totals 13 residues. The CDR3 here is CASSYSVNTEAFF. The CDR3 DNA is TGTGCCAGCAGTTACTCAGTTAACACTGAAGCTTTCTTT.

The rearrangement links TRBV11-3 to TRBJ2-7, with TRBD1 matching over 7 bases. Germline V gives CDR1 SGHNT, CDR2 YENEEA. V lost 5 bases to trimming and J lost 3 bases; unmatched junction nucleotides: 4. The CDR3 has 13 amino acids. In DNA form, the CDR3 reads TGTGCCAGCAGCCAAGGGGGCGACTACGAGCAGTACTTC. This translates into CASSQGGDYEQYF.

In this sample, this clone turned up a few times. This chain links TRBV7-9 with TRBJ2-1; D unresolved. This CDR3 is built from 14 residues. V was shortened by 5 bases and J by 1 base, with 9 bases between the two germline ends. Germline V gene lookup returns CDR1 SEHNR and CDR2 FQNEAQ (reference sequence). The DNA of the CDR3 is TGTGCCAGCAGCCTGACTTTGTCCTACAATGAGCAGTTCTTC. It encodes CASSLTLSYNEQFF.

The chain is built from TRBV27 and TRBJ2-4; D unresolved. Germline V gene data show CDR1 as MNHEY and CDR2 as SMNVEV (reference sequence). V lost 2 bases and J 4 bases, leaving 9 bases between the germline ends. The CDR3 runs 14 residues. DNA for the CDR3: TGTGCCAGCAGTTTAGTAGACTTGAAAAACATTCAGTACTTC. Its translation: CASSLVDLKNIQYF.

The V gene is TRBV7-6, the J gene TRBJ2-6; 12 bases are a match to TRBD2. In germline, CDR1 is SGHVS, CDR2 FNYEAQ. V gave up 2 bases and J gave up 1 base; unmatched junction bases: 9. The CDR3 covers 20 residues. The CDR3 region is CASSLSVTSGSRSGANVLTF. The DNA for the CDR3 is TGTGCCAGCAGCTTATCTGTGACTAGCGGGAGTCGGTCTGGGGCCAACGTCCTGACTTTC.

V usage is TRBV7-2 and J usage is TRBJ1-1, with TRBD1 as a possible D gene (5 bases). Germline CDR1 reads SGHTA; CDR2 reads FQGNSA. V lost 0 bases to trimming and J lost 0 bases, with 8 bases between them. This CDR3 spans 15 amino acids. CDR3: CASSLAGVMNTEAFF. The CDR3 DNA is TGTGCCAGCAGCTTAGCAGGGGTAATGAACACTGAAGCTTTCTTT.

A remark on this clone: The junction and the germline gene differ at one end; a read error may be behind it. This chain links TRBV7-7 with TRBJ2-2; TRBD2 agrees at 10 bases. Germline loops: CDR1 SSHAT, CDR2 FNYEAQ (reference sequence). CDR3 length: 16 residues. Here the CDR3 reads CASRPTGTSDTGELFF. As DNA, the CDR3 is TGTGCTAGCAGACCTACCGGGACTAGCGACACCGGGGAGCTGTTTTTT.

The chain links TRBV11-2 to TRBJ2-3, with 8 bases matching TRBD1. Germline V gene lookup returns CDR1 SGHAT and CDR2 FQNNGV. There are 16 residues in the CDR3. V lost 5 bases, J lost 7 bases, and 14 bases stayed unmatched. CDR3 amino acids: CASSATTGAKGYTQYF. As DNA, the CDR3 is TGTGCCAGCAGCGCAACGACAGGGGCTAAAGGGTATACGCAGTATTTT.

The chain recombines TRBV7-2 with TRBJ2-7, with 7 positions matching TRBD1. The length of the CDR3 is 15 residues. Germline V gene data show CDR1 as SGHTA and CDR2 as FQGNSA. Losses at the gene ends were 1 base for V and 7 bases for J; bases not matched to a gene: 10. The CDR3 DNA follows: TGTGCCAGCAGCTTAGTCCGACAGGGTCCAGGAGAGCAGTACTTC. Protein: CASSLVRQGPGEQYF. Together with reference TRBV7-2 and TRBJ2-7, the CDR3 gives the full variable domain: GAGVSQSPSNKVTEKGKDVELRCDPISGHTALYWYRQSLGQGLEFLIYFQGNSAPDKSGLPSDRFSAERTGGSVSTLTIQRTQQEDSAVYLCASSLVRQGPGEQYFGPGTRLTVT.

The CDR3 DNA reads TGTGCCAGCAGCCCACAGGCGAATCAAGAGACCCAGTACTTC. Its translation is CASSPQANQETQYF. The chain combines TRBV7-2 with TRBJ2-5, with a weak D call TRBD1 (5 bases). V was clipped by 5 bases and J by 2 bases, with 12 bases between them. Per germline, CDR1 SGHTA and CDR2 FQGNSA. The CDR3 spans 14 residues.